This T cell receptor (beta chain) was identified in a study of cytomegalovirus exposure and HLA in healthy donors (TCRdb year 2017). Broadly, across the study: An earlier analysis of 550 to 700 of the donors reported about 290 Gb of sequence data and around 110 million unique TCR beta sequences from 150 million to 200 million T cells. Roughly 300 gigabases of sequencing data and 91 million or so unique TCR sequences made up an early release that covered several hundred HLA-typed donors. The genetic ancestry cluster associated with self-reported Caucasian donors included 81% of the 398 genotyped donors. The study aimed to test whether cataloging public T cell receptors could reveal signatures of past pathogen exposure. The T cell repertoires of 666 subjects were profiled by immunosequencing and related to cytomegalovirus serostatus. Besides the first cohort of about 730 subjects, a separate validation cohort made up of 120 or so different subjects was used. The study combined high-throughput TCR immunosequencing, statistical association of individual TCRs with disease status, and machine learning to predict cytomegalovirus infection status. A later analysis re-analyzed previously published TCR beta repertoires from 500 to 700 donors and added high-resolution HLA genotyping to study TCR occurrence patterns. Rather than using new phenotypic data, the later analysis identified candidate immune exposures from TCR beta sequences and from how often those sequences occurred across donors. To decide whether each TCR beta V gene segment behaved as functional or pseudogenic, an earlier analysis of approximately 620 of the donors relied on high-throughput TCR beta sequencing. Donor age, sex, ethnicity and CMV serostatus were compiled together with the repertoire data. In a later genetic analysis, genome-wide SNP genotypes for about three fifths of the roughly 670 donors were used, and that subset was treated as a discovery cohort. All discovery cohort repertoires had been generated using a single sequencing platform. HLA typing covered class I and class II loci at four-digit resolution. Typing coverage varied by locus: roughly 629-630 donors for A, B, C, DRB1 and DQB1; under 550 for DQA1; approximately 570 for DPA1; roughly 450 for DPB1. Because of strong linkage in the cohort, a few DR-DQ haplotypes were treated as single units for association and clustering. Among 300 to 500 genotyped donors of the cohort, an average of roughly 230,000 unique TCR beta nucleotide sequences was sequenced per donor, of which about 19% were non-productive.

Comment on this clone: Its antigen remains undetermined. Base-call qualities are not available, and no considerably larger clone is one nucleotide away.

In total, fewer than 750 healthy bone marrow donors made up the cohort. At the time of sampling, every cohort member was nominally healthy, though immune exposures that went unrecorded were likely present. The donor was CMV seronegative and was included in the group of a few hundred seronegative cohort members. A peripheral blood sample was provided by each donor, and peripheral blood mononuclear cells were used for TCR beta sequencing. Genomic DNA extraction from the blood cell samples was performed with the Qiagen DNeasy Blood Extraction Kit. Paper-wide results and their limitations: According to a later analysis, parvovirus B19, influenza, CMV and Epstein-Barr virus appeared linked to several top co-occurrence clusters. Only TCR beta chains were sequenced in this cohort, and the absence of alpha or paired-chain data limited detectable features. In both the original and validation cohorts, the classifier was reported to diagnose cytomegalovirus status with high specificity and sensitivity. In a later analysis, most CMV-associated TCR beta chains were found to appear HLA-restricted, with HLA associations seemingly driven largely by CMV exposure. Correlated functional status among segregating V segments might reflect linkage disequilibrium, but an unknown experimental factor could not be ruled out. The authors suggested that the approach could potentially be extended to other disease states and immunological phenotypes. Broadly in line with IMGT annotations, most TCR beta V segments showed up in productive rearrangements about 90% or about 30% of the time in an earlier analysis of several hundred of the donors. Specific HLA alleles were associated with roughly 16,000 TCR beta sequences at a false discovery rate of 0.05 in a later analysis. In a later analysis, TCR association rates were found to vary across HLA loci, with the most associated TCRs seen for DRB1 alleles and the fewest for HLA-C alleles. A total of 150 to 200 TCR beta chains were listed by the study as associated with cytomegalovirus. While some public TCRs were present in many individuals, most TCR sequences turned up only very rarely across donors. Compared with equally common non-associated chains, HLA-associated TCR beta chains in a later analysis were more clonally expanded and had lower generation probabilities. V-gene and J-gene trimming of TCR beta chains was associated with a missense DCLRE1C variant in a later genetic analysis, and the association was replicated in an independent cohort. When HLA alleles, especially DR and DQ, strongly co-occurred, TCR associations were difficult to assign to individual alleles. Roughly uniform sequencing depth across donors was assumed in presence/absence analyses, although this assumption may not hold. A further reported finding was that TCR beta sequences accurately predicted the HLA-A and HLA-B alleles for most subjects in the first cohort. Immune exposure information for the cohort was limited to CMV serostatus. The sequencing pipeline was judged likely to have produced a cluster of highly shared sequence variants as a technical artifact. Around 16 rarely observed V segments, including chromosome 9 orphons, were excluded from the earlier analysis of almost 600 of the donors because counts were too low. Compared with the 666-donor mean, donors in an Asian-associated ancestry cluster had fewer N-insertions in productive TCRs, according to a later genetic analysis. HLA typing was unavailable for some donors at each locus, so association tests used only the typed subset. A few of the identified cytomegalovirus-associated TCR beta chains were confirmed in vitro to be specific for cytomegalovirus antigens.

The library was made by the immunoSEQ multiplex PCR assay. For the multiplex PCR, a mixture combining 60 forward primers for TCR Vbeta segments and 13 reverse primers for TCR Jbeta segments was used. Amplification of the CDR3 region of rearranged TCR beta genes was performed with a multiplex PCR assay on genomic DNA. The Illumina HiSeq System was used to sequence the amplified TCR beta libraries as 87-base-pair reads. The study's own analysis went as follows. A later analysis counted tens of millions of unique TCR beta chains across the 670 or so repertoires, and around 12 million of these chains were shared by at least two donors. Raw reads were error-corrected and collapsed into unique sequences with a nearest-neighbor algorithm that merged closely related sequences to remove PCR and sequencing errors. To assign V, D and J gene segments, CDR3 sequences were aligned to IMGT reference sequences. Each retained sequence needed at least a six-nucleotide match to both a V gene segment and a J gene segment. Rearrangements were called productive when the CDR3 lacked stop codons and stayed in frame with V and J; all others were non-productive. Following IMGT convention, CDR3 was defined as the stretch from the second conserved V-encoded cysteine to the conserved J-encoded phenylalanine. The earlier analysis of about 590 of the donors excluded sequences that lacked an unambiguous match to a single V gene segment. In an earlier analysis of approximately 610 of the donors, V segments were called functional above 56.7% productive rearrangements and were called segregating when the between-donor standard deviation exceeded 5%. A statistical classification framework was built for diagnosing cytomegalovirus status from the catalog of TCR beta chain sequences. In a later analysis, V and J genes were assigned by comparing TCR nucleotide sequences against IMGT/GENE-DB human TR gene sequences. The TCRdist pipeline was used in a later analysis to assign CDR3 sequences and most-parsimonious VDJ recombination scenarios. In a later analysis, each TCR beta chain was defined by its CDR3 amino acid sequence together with its V-gene family, and reads lacking a unique V-gene family were excluded. A later analysis removed several hundred highly shared, low-generation-probability nucleotide sequences to deal with suspected cross-contamination and a sequencing artifact. A later analysis calculated a clonal expansion index for each public chain from normalized within-repertoire ranks of inferred template counts. In a later analysis, generation probabilities were computed with a VDJ recombination model fitted to out-of-frame rearrangements, and the resulting probabilities were checked against IGoR. Hypergeometric tests were used in a later analysis to score TCR-TCR, TCR-HLA and TCR-CMV co-occurrence, with a repertoire-size bias correction applied to the TCR pairs. To estimate false discovery rates, a later analysis permuted the HLA or CMV assignments 20 times. In a later analysis, co-occurring TCRs were grouped with DBSCAN, and TCRdist sequence similarity was added when clustering was performed within HLA-allele-positive subsets. Co-occurrence clustering excluded repertoires with fewer than 30,000 or more than 120,000 public chains, plus five with anomalous nucleotide sharing. In its TCRdb copy, this immuneACCESS table keeps in-frame sequences only and misses some clones. Where compared with another copy, unresolved V genes explain less than half of these, and the others have no known cause. The DNA was the basis for D and trimming; V, J and clone size are from that table. The sample table shows 160,000 or so clones, and less than 90% are seen once. About 2.1% of the sample is held by the ten biggest clonotypes.

Sequences were obtained from PBMCs. The sequence came from a woman aged 18-35 years in good health and CMV-seronegative.

This receptor carries the CDR3 CASSGDRYSNQPQHF. The DNA sequence follows: TGTGCCAGCAGTGGAGACAGATATAGCAATCAGCCCCAGCATTTT. Recombination linked TRBV2 to TRBJ1-5; the D region possibly corresponds to TRBD1 (5 bases align). The junction shows trimming of 4 bases on V and 0 bases on J, plus 10 bases between the germline ends. The CDR3 holds 15 amino acids from the cysteine to the phenylalanine. Only the CDR3 portion is preserved as DNA: 45 bases, with reading frame beginning at the first base. In the germline V gene, CDR1 corresponds to SNHLY and CDR2 to FYNNEI.